Listed below are T cell receptor beta chains from one sample, sequenced in a study of T cell responses to AZD1222 COVID-19 vaccine. This table comes from immunoSEQ multiplex PCR, and its TCRdb copy is limited to in-frame clones, with some not included. The sample includes about 200,000 clones, 90% to 95% of them seen just once. The specimen was peripheral blood, collected 28 days after the second AZD1222 dose. The receptors originated from an adult who received the AZD1222 COVID-19 vaccine. CDR3s include the opening cysteine and the closing phenylalanine or tryptophan. The order of the fields is D gene, V gene, J gene, clone size, CDR3 protein, CDR3 DNA. The D gene is left open where the match is weak. Clone size appears in some rows only: once, few, many, or a class for an expanded clone.

d_gene: TRBD1
v_gene: TRBV19
j_gene: TRBJ1-1
abundance: .
CDR3aa: CASRTRDRGDAFF
CDR3nt: TGTGCCAGTAGAACCCGGGACAGGGGTGACGCTTTCTTT

d_gene: .
v_gene: TRBV7-3
j_gene: TRBJ2-1
abundance: .
CDR3aa: CASSLLRGSYNEQFF
CDR3nt: TGTGCCAGCAGCTTATTGCGGGGCTCCTACAATGAGCAGTTCTTC

d_gene: .
v_gene: TRBV18
j_gene: TRBJ2-7
abundance: .
CDR3aa: CASSPQVREAYEQYF
CDR3nt: TGTGCCAGCTCACCACAGGTCAGGGAGGCCTACGAGCAGTACTTC

d_gene: TRBD1
v_gene: TRBV6-5
j_gene: TRBJ1-5
abundance: .
CDR3aa: CASSPDRGGNQPQHF
CDR3nt: TGTGCCAGCAGCCCGGACAGGGGCGGCAATCAGCCCCAGCATTTT

d_gene: .
v_gene: TRBV18
j_gene: TRBJ1-2
abundance: .
CDR3aa: CASSPPKAPGTF
CDR3nt: TGTGCCAGCTCACCACCCAAAGCGCCCGGTACCTTC

d_gene: TRBD1
v_gene: TRBV18
j_gene: TRBJ2-1
abundance: once
CDR3aa: CASSPRTGINNEQFF
CDR3nt: TGTGCCAGCTCACCAAGGACAGGGATCAACAATGAGCAGTTCTTC

d_gene: .
v_gene: TRBV4-1
j_gene: TRBJ1-1
abundance: once
CDR3aa: CASSTSGVNTEAFF
CDR3nt: TGCGCCAGCAGCACCTCGGGAGTGAACACTGAAGCTTTCTTT

d_gene: .
v_gene: TRBV6-2/TRBV6-3
j_gene: TRBJ2-6
abundance: .
CDR3aa: CASSSAGSSGANVLTF
CDR3nt: TGTGCCAGCAGTTCTGCGGGGTCCTCTGGGGCCAACGTCCTGACTTTC

d_gene: .
v_gene: TRBV7-2
j_gene: TRBJ2-3
abundance: .
CDR3aa: CASSLNPYRADTQYF
CDR3nt: TGTGCCAGCAGCTTAAACCCTTACAGGGCTGATACGCAGTATTTT

d_gene: TRBD1
v_gene: TRBV19
j_gene: TRBJ2-7
abundance: .
CDR3aa: CASIRGLYEQYF
CDR3nt: TGTGCCAGTATTAGGGGGCTATACGAGCAGTACTTC

d_gene: .
v_gene: TRBV4-1
j_gene: TRBJ2-2
abundance: once
CDR3aa: CASSQTAGSGTGELFF
CDR3nt: TGCGCCAGCAGCCAAACGGCAGGGTCGGGCACCGGGGAGCTGTTTTTT

d_gene: .
v_gene: TRBV9
j_gene: TRBJ1-1
abundance: .
CDR3aa: CASSVAGGPEAFF
CDR3nt: TGTGCCAGCAGCGTGGCCGGGGGCCCTGAAGCTTTCTTT